Listed below are T cell receptor beta chains from one sample, sequenced in a study of cytomegalovirus exposure and HLA in healthy donors. The repertoire was sequenced with immunoSEQ multiplex PCR; TCRdb's copy has only in-frame clones and lacks some. This table has more than 95,000 clones, 78% appearing once. Sequencing was performed on PBMCs. These receptors came from a middle-aged woman in good health and CMV-seronegative. Each CDR3 is given without its conserved first and last residue. D genes are given only for firm matches.

CDR3 protein,V gene,J gene,D gene
ASSSNPGELF,TRBV6-5,TRBJ2-2,NA
ASNFGQIQETQY,TRBV10-2,TRBJ2-5,NA
ASRGAGTSGSLVYEQY,TRBV2,TRBJ2-7,TRBD2
SLGQGRTQY,TRBV29-1,TRBJ2-5,TRBD1
ASSLGTRAGELF,TRBV7-2,TRBJ2-2,NA
ASSQTGGANYGYT,TRBV4-1,TRBJ1-2,TRBD1
ASRVDRGNQPQH,TRBV28,TRBJ1-5,TRBD1
ASSPPGQTETQY,TRBV18,TRBJ2-5,TRBD1
ASRTTSEAF,TRBV7-7,TRBJ1-1,NA
ASSVDEGVGSPLH,TRBV9,TRBJ1-6,NA
ASSLSGNSAYEQY,TRBV5-1,TRBJ2-7,NA
ASSHVLSAFTSGGPGNEQF,TRBV14,TRBJ2-1,TRBD2
ATSDAGEGKYNEQF,TRBV15,TRBJ2-1,TRBD2
ASSLESAGLAGVPGNEQF,TRBV7-3,TRBJ2-1,TRBD2
ASSQTAGGTDTQY,TRBV4-3,TRBJ2-3,TRBD2
ASRVLNTEAF,TRBV28,TRBJ1-1,NA
ASTRWGQRVAF,TRBV28,TRBJ1-1,NA
ASSVNRGLNEQY,TRBV9,TRBJ2-7,TRBD1
SSSLRRESTGELF,TRBV7-9,TRBJ2-2,NA
ASSLGGTHHTDTQY,TRBV5-1,TRBJ2-3,NA
ASSPGGNYEQY,TRBV11-3,TRBJ2-7,TRBD2
SARDREEQY,TRBV20-1,TRBJ2-7,NA
ASSLDRLNLYEQY,TRBV6-6,TRBJ2-7,NA
ASSQSTTSGSSIGELF,TRBV16,TRBJ2-2,TRBD2
ASSFSTGVVYGYT,TRBV5-1,TRBJ1-2,NA
ASSTGGTSKL,TRBV13,TRBJ2-1,TRBD2
ATSRGGEYNEQF,TRBV15,TRBJ2-1,TRBD2
ASSLGQQGYYGYT,TRBV5-1,TRBJ1-2,NA
ASSSDRGSGQPQH,TRBV2,TRBJ1-5,TRBD1
ASSPRTENEKLF,TRBV27,TRBJ1-4,NA
ASSPGGGSYNEQF,TRBV27,TRBJ2-1,TRBD1
ASSLDRGQRVGGYT,TRBV28,TRBJ1-2,TRBD1
ASSAKSGGAHEQF,TRBV4-2,TRBJ2-1,TRBD2
ASSQHPLAGGGDEQF,TRBV4-3,TRBJ2-1,TRBD2
ASSSVGLQETQY,TRBV5-5,TRBJ2-5,NA
ASSSAGQGGEKLF,TRBV13,TRBJ1-4,TRBD1
ASSLVGGSPYNEQF,TRBV7-3,TRBJ2-1,NA
ASSLTLDINYGYT,TRBV7-2,TRBJ1-2,NA
ASSVRQGLNTEAF,TRBV18,TRBJ1-1,TRBD1
ASILNLDRVEGYT,TRBV7-2,TRBJ1-2,TRBD1
ASSSSGTAYTGELF,TRBV7-3,TRBJ2-2,NA
ASSSGQGPSTDTQY,TRBV5-4,TRBJ2-3,TRBD1
ASRNGTENQPQH,TRBV23-1,TRBJ1-5,TRBD1
ASSSQLLGQGREQY,TRBV7-9,TRBJ2-7,TRBD1
SVGGLAGVGEQF,TRBV29-1,TRBJ2-1,TRBD2
ASSGVDRGLNEQF,TRBV18,TRBJ2-1,TRBD1
ASSPEDSGTDTQY,TRBV18,TRBJ2-3,NA
ASSWVFGQPQH,TRBV6-5,TRBJ1-5,NA
ASSPWTEPYEQY,TRBV19,TRBJ2-7,NA